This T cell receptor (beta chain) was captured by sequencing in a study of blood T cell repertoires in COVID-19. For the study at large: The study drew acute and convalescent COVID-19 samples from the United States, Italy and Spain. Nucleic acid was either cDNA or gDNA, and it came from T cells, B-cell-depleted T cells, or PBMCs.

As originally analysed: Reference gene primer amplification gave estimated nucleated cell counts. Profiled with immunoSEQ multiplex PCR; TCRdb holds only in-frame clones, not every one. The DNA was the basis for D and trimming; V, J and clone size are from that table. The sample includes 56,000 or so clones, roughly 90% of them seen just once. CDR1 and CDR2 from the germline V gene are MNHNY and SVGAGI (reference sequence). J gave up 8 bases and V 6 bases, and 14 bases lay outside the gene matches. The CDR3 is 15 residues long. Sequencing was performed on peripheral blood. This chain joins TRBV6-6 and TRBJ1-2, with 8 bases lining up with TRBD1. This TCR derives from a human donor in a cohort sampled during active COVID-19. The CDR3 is CASRDGQGFRQGYTF. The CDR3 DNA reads TGTGCCAGCAGGGATGGACAGGGTTTTAGGCAGGGCTACACCTTC.